Each of the 18 T cell receptor beta chains below was sequenced from the same sample in a study of CD8 T cells in ankylosing spondylitis (TCRdb year 2017). Receptor libraries were prepared by 5' RACE. Sequencing relied on an Illumina HiSeq 2500. Starting from the raw public reads, TCRdb applied fastp trimming at Q25, assembled clones with MiXCR and retained in-frame beta chains. Entries are consolidated by CDR3 protein sequence, retaining the most common genes and DNA. In this sample the table shows 200,000 to 250,000 distinct CDR3 sequences, about 11% of which occur a single time. About 3% of the sample goes to the ten largest clones. Sequenced input: blood, either unsorted or a sorted T cell fraction (not recorded which). These receptors were collected from a male donor with ankylosing spondylitis or in good health (not recorded which).

This clonotype was observed at least ten times. The V call is TRBV12-3 or TRBV12-4, the J call TRBJ1-5, with D maybe TRBD1 (6 bases). Trimming removed 2 bases from V and 5 bases from J, with 10 bases in between. The CDR3 loop spans 14 amino acids. CDR3 DNA sequence: TGTGCCAGCAGTTTATTGGGGGGGCATCAGCCCCAGCATTTT. Amino acid sequence: CASSLLGGHQPQHF.

This clonotype was found many times. This chain joins TRBV20-1 and TRBJ2-3, with D perhaps TRBD2 (6 bases). Germline V CDR1 and CDR2: DFQATT, SNEGSKA (reference sequence). V was trimmed by 7 bases and J by 4 bases, leaving 18 bases between them. The CDR3 loop spans 14 amino acids. The DNA of the CDR3 is TGCAGTGTTCAAAATTCCGGGGAGGCAGATACGCAGTATTTT. It encodes CSVQNSGEADTQYF.

In this sample, this clonotype turned up many times. J is TRBJ1-5 and V is TRBV12-3 or TRBV12-4; 8 bases line up with TRBD1. The J segment lost 5 bases and the V segment lost 2 bases, leaving 5 bases of the junction unmatched. The CDR3 totals 15 residues. CDR3: CASSLSSGGDQPQHF. CDR3 nucleotide sequence: TGTGCCAGCAGTTTAAGTTCAGGGGGCGATCAGCCCCAGCATTTT.

This clonotype has ten or more counts. The chain links TRBV14 to TRBJ2-7, with a possible D match to TRBD2 (6 bases). Germline values: CDR1 SGHDN, CDR2 FVKESK. There are 16 residues in the CDR3. V was pared by 0 bases and J by 1 base, with 13 bases between. The CDR3 DNA sequence: TGTGCCAGCAGCCAAGAGGTTCTAGCGCCGTCCTACGAGCAGTACTTC. It is translated as CASSQEVLAPSYEQYF.

This clonotype was observed many times. The chain combines TRBV6-1 with TRBJ1-4; the D gene is possibly TRBD1 (5 bases). CDR1 and CDR2 from the germline V gene are MNHNS and SASEGT. Trimming removed 5 bases at V and 6 bases at J, with 13 bases between. CDR3 length: 14 residues. As DNA, the CDR3 is TGTGCCAGCAGTCCGGGACGTCTTTATGAAAAACTGTTTTTT. Protein product: CASSPGRLYEKLFF.

This clonotype was counted many times. DNA for the CDR3: TGCAGTGCGAGAACCGGCGGCGGGAGTACTGAGCAGTTCTTC. Its protein is CSARTGGGSTEQFF. This sequence joins TRBV20-1 and TRBJ2-1; 7 bases line up with TRBD2. Germline V gene lookup returns CDR1 DFQATT and CDR2 SNEGSKA (reference sequence). The CDR3 has 14 residues. The V segment lost 6 bases and the J segment 9 bases; nucleotides outside the gene matches: 14.

The chain couples TRBV15 to TRBJ1-6, with D perhaps matching TRBD1 (6 bases). Germline CDR1 and CDR2: LNHNV and YYDKDF (reference sequence). V gave up 5 bases and J gave up 4 bases, with 21 bases separating them. The CDR3 sequence is 18 residues long. The CDR3 region is CATSPEGAGVNYNSPLHF. The DNA of the CDR3 is TGTGCCACCAGCCCCGAGGGAGCAGGGGTTAATTATAATTCACCCCTCCACTTT.

This clonotype has ten or more counts. This chain joins TRBV6-1 and TRBJ2-1; possible D gene TRBD2, 6 bases. The CDR3 contains 14 residues. V lost 7 bases, J lost 5 bases, and 15 bases lay in between. Germline V gene data show CDR1 as MNHNS and CDR2 as SASEGT. CDR3 residues: CASMRVADNNEQFF. The CDR3 nucleotides read TGTGCCAGCATGCGGGTAGCGGACAACAATGAGCAGTTCTTC.

The DNA of the CDR3 is TGTGCCTGGGGGGCAGGGGGCCGAGGCTACACCTTC. This translates into CAWGAGGRGYTF. The chain recombines TRBV30 with TRBJ1-2, with 8 bases that match TRBD1. Trimming cost V 5 bases and J 8 bases; bases outside gene matches: 7. The CDR3 has 12 amino acids. CDR1 and CDR2 from the germline V gene are GTSNPN and SVGIG (reference sequence).

The chain combines TRBV20-1 with TRBJ1-5; D is uncertain. Trimming removed 6 bases at V and 7 bases at J, with 7 bases between. The CDR3 has 10 residues. In germline, CDR1 is DFQATT, CDR2 SNEGSKA (reference sequence). This CDR3 is CSAPAQPQHF. CDR3 sequence (DNA): TGCAGTGCCCCTGCCCAGCCCCAGCATTTT.

In this sample, this clonotype turned up many times. V gene TRBV12-3 or TRBV12-4 combines with J gene TRBJ2-3; D is possibly TRBD2 (5 bases). CDR3 size: 12 residues. The V gene lost 4 bases and the J gene lost 7 bases, with 9 bases spanning the gap. CDR3 DNA: TGTGCCAGCAGTTCTCTAGCAAATACGCAGTATTTT. It yields the protein CASSSLANTQYF.

The chain joins TRBV2 to TRBJ2-7, with 7 bases identical to TRBD1. The CDR3 consists of 13 residues. The germline CDR1 and CDR2 sequences are SNHLY and FYNNEI. V was pared by 11 bases and J by 4 bases, with 11 bases of the junction left unmatched. CDR3 loop: CAAQSDRAYEQYF. CDR3 sequence (DNA): TGTGCCGCCCAATCCGACAGGGCGTACGAGCAGTACTTC.

The table lists this clonotype with many counts. CDR3 loop: CASSFDSSYEQYF. The CDR3 region has the DNA TGTGCCAGCAGTTTTGACAGTTCCTACGAGCAGTACTTC. The chain carries TRBV12-3 or TRBV12-4 and TRBJ2-7; maybe TRBD1 (5 bases). CDR3 length: 13 residues. Between the trimmed V and J ends, which lost 3 bases and 1 base, there was a span of 7 bases.

This clonotype was recorded at least ten times. The V and J genes are TRBV24-1 and TRBJ2-3; D is unresolved. Trimming took off 4 bases at V and 2 bases at J, with 6 bases between the two ends. The CDR3 contains 13 residues. Looked up from germline, CDR1 is KGHDR and CDR2 is SFDVKD. The chain's CDR3 is CATSEPNTDTQYF. As DNA, the CDR3 is TGTGCCACCAGTGAACCAAACACAGATACGCAGTATTTT.

There are many counts of this clonotype. The rearrangement uses TRBV12-3 or TRBV12-4 and TRBJ2-4; TRBD2 might be the D (6 bases). Trimming stripped 7 bases from V and 6 bases from J, with 10 bases between. There are 12 residues in the CDR3. CDR3 nucleotides: TGTGCCAGCAAGTGGGGGGTAAACATTCAGTACTTC. Translating gives CASKWGVNIQYF.

This clonotype has ten or more counts. The V gene is TRBV6-2 or TRBV6-3, the J gene TRBJ1-1; 8 bases map to TRBD1. The CDR3 covers 14 residues. The germline CDR1 and CDR2 sequences are MNHEY and SVGEGT. The J segment lost 7 bases and the V segment lost 6 bases, leaving 10 bases of the junction unmatched. The CDR3 loop is CASRIPGTGNEAFF. In DNA form, the CDR3 reads TGTGCCAGCAGAATACCCGGGACAGGCAATGAAGCTTTCTTT.

Only a few counts were recorded for this clonotype. The chain recombines TRBV3-1 with TRBJ2-5, with 7 bases fitting TRBD2. Germline values: CDR1 LGHDT, CDR2 YNNKEL (reference sequence). The CDR3 has 17 residues. J was trimmed by 5 bases and V by 0 bases; bases with no gene match: 12. DNA for the CDR3: TGTGCCAGCAGCCAAGATATCGGGGGGTCGCCCAGTGAGACCCAGTACTTC. This codes for CASSQDIGGSPSETQYF.

At least ten counts were recorded for this clonotype. The chain combines TRBV4-1 with TRBJ2-5, with 8 bases aligning to TRBD1. The CDR3 contains 15 residues. Germline trimming cut 1 base from V and 5 bases from J; bases unmatched to any gene: 6. Germline CDR1 MGHRA, CDR2 YSYEKL. In DNA form, the CDR3 reads TGCGCCAGCAGCCAAGGGAGGACAGGGCCGGAGACCCAGTACTTC. Translating gives CASSQGRTGPETQYF.